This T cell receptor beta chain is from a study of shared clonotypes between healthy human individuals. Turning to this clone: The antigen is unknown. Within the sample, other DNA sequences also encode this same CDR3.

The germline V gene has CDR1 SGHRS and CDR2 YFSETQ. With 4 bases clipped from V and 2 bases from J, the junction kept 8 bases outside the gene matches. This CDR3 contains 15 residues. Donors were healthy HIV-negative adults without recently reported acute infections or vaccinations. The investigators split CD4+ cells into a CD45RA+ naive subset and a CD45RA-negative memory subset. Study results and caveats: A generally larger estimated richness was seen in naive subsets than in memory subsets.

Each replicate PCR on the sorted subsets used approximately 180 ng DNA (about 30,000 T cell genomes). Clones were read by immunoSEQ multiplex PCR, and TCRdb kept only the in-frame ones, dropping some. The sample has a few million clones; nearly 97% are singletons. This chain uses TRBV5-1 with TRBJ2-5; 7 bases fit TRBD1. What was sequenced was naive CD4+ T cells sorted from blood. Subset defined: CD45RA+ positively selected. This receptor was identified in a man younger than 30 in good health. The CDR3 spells CASSSGGTAQETQYF. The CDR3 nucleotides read TGCGCCAGCAGCAGCGGTGGGACAGCTCAAGAGACCCAGTACTTC.